These 4 T cell receptor beta chains were all obtained from the same sample, sequenced in a study of early T cells in non-severe SARS-CoV-2 infection. TCRdb re-called the 5' RACE reads through MiXCR, storing one row per CDR3 protein. The sample holds approximately 110,000 distinct CDR3 sequences, 15% seen once. Sequences were obtained from whole blood. The receptor set was obtained from an adult who was a healthcare worker with PCR-confirmed SARS-CoV-2 infection or an uninfected control (not recorded which).

The V and J genes are TRBV5-1 and TRBJ2-1; D gene unclear. This CDR3 is built from 15 residues. Germline values: CDR1 SGHRS, CDR2 YFSETQ. With 0 bases removed from V and 10 bases from J, the gap between germline ends came to 17 bases. The CDR3 loop reads CASSLDSQGPKEQFF. The DNA for the CDR3 is TGCGCCAGCAGCTTGGACAGCCAAGGGCCGAAGGAGCAGTTCTTC.

The CDR3 is CARSLPLFPRPGGTEAFF. CDR3 in DNA: TGTGCCAGAAGCTTGCCCCTGTTCCCTCGTCCGGGGGGGACTGAAGCTTTCTTT. The chain uses TRBV5-3 and TRBJ1-1; D may be TRBD1 (5 bases). TRBV5-3 is placed among ORFs of uncertain function. The V end was cut by 1 base, the J end by 5 bases, with 24 bases between. The CDR3 loop spans 18 amino acids.

This chain links TRBV2 with TRBJ1-2; D may be TRBD1 (5 bases). V lost 5 bases and J 7 bases, leaving 20 bases between the germline ends. CDR1 and CDR2 from the germline V gene are SNHLY and FYNNEI. The CDR3 runs to 15 residues. CDR3 amino acids: CASSPADGGDFGYTF. The CDR3 nucleotides read TGTGCCAGCAGTCCCGCGGACGGAGGGGATTTTGGCTACACCTTC.

The chain carries TRBV9 and TRBJ2-2, with TRBD2 as a possible D gene (7 bases). Germline assignment: CDR1 SGDLS and CDR2 YYNGEE. Trimming removed 4 bases from V and 9 bases from J, with 13 bases in between. The length of the CDR3 is 13 residues. The CDR3 DNA follows: TGTGCCAGCAGCCCGTGGGGGGGCCGGGAGCTGTTTTTT. Translation gives CASSPWGGRELFF.